This TCR beta chain was sequenced for a study of blood T cells in healthy people across ages. Study-level points and caveats: The study could not conclusively compare naive and antigen-experienced cells, given its unsorted PBMCs. Comparison with aged donors showed that long-lived donors had more naive CD4+ cells and higher diversity.

This clonotype was recorded a few times. What it binds is unknown. V lost 0 bases and J lost 4; bases outside the gene matches: 0. CDR3 length: 15 amino acids. Germline CDR1 LGHDT, CDR2 YNNKEL (reference sequence). Healthy Russian Caucasian donors spanned ages about 6 to 100 years. Alongside a J-beta primer mix, a sample-barcoded 5' primer served in a second PCR lasting about 6 to 11 cycles. Through a template-switch adaptor with 12 random nucleotides, each cDNA molecule received a tag. In TCRdb, the 5' RACE reads were re-called with MiXCR into one record per CDR3 protein. This sample yields around 2 million distinct CDR3 sequences, of which more than 35% are seen a single time; more than 20% belongs to the top ten.

This sequence originates from a human donor in good health. The V gene is TRBV3-1, the J gene TRBJ2-1; 10 bases line up with TRBD2. The sample was blood. The CDR3 sequence: CASSQELAGYNEQFF. CDR3 nucleotide sequence: TGTGCCAGCAGCCAAGAACTAGCGGGGTACAATGAGCAGTTCTTC.